This is a list of T cell receptor beta chains from one sample in a study of OX40 agonist ivuxolimab in advanced cancers. Produced via immunoSEQ multiplex PCR; TCRdb's table is partial and in-frame only. The repertoire holds roughly 70,000 clones, with around 85% as singletons. This material consisted of CD4+ or CD8+ T cells sorted from blood, taken in a trial of the OX40 agonist ivuxolimab. The receptors were gathered from an adult with an advanced solid tumor such as melanoma, head and neck, liver or kidney cancer. CDR3s include the opening cysteine and the closing phenylalanine or tryptophan. Clone size, where shown, is once, few, many, or a class for clones that have expanded.

v_gene	abundance	j_gene	CDR3aa
TRBV5-4	.	TRBJ2-7	CASSPPGGRSPYEQYF
TRBV7-3	.	TRBJ1-1	CASSFTGGDSYEAFF
TRBV27	.	TRBJ1-1	CASKADLNTEAFF
TRBV7-2	.	TRBJ2-1	CASSPGDRQYNEQFF
TRBV4-1	.	TRBJ1-1	CASSQRPMVNFTEAFF
TRBV21-1	.	TRBJ1-4	CASRDRVDEKLFF
TRBV30	.	TRBJ1-5	CAWSRQGGGNQPQHF
TRBV28	few	TRBJ2-4	CASSKENIQYF
TRBV9	.	TRBJ2-1	CASSTESGGYNEQFF
TRBV19	.	TRBJ2-2	CASRDSGLADTGELFF
TRBV4-3	.	TRBJ1-5	CASSHFWEGNQPQHF
TRBV7-9	few	TRBJ1-5	CASSLDYSNQPQHF
TRBV29-1	.	TRBJ2-1	CSARDREVGEQFF
TRBV5-1	once	TRBJ1-2	CASSQGQGGYGYTF
TRBV4-3	.	TRBJ1-5	CASSQDGRGGNNQPQHF
TRBV19	.	TRBJ2-1	CAAQAGGDEQFF
TRBV5-4	.	TRBJ2-5	CASSAGGGGARQETQYF
TRBV4-3	.	TRBJ2-5	CASSQDRQASGRETQYF
TRBV9	.	TRBJ2-7	CASSPGRWSSYEQYF
TRBV5-5	.	TRBJ2-5	CASNSVGSANQETQYF
TRBV28	.	TRBJ1-2	CASSSRGRGYGYTF
TRBV5-1	.	TRBJ2-3	CASRGLAGPDTQYF
TRBV30	.	TRBJ1-3	CAWDQGRGNTIYF
TRBV25-1	.	TRBJ2-3	CASSEPGHRTDTQYF
TRBV18	.	TRBJ2-2	CASSLDRGNTGELFF
TRBV6-1	few	TRBJ1-5	CASSGHGGVQPQHF
TRBV5-1	.	TRBJ2-5	CASSLGRGVAETQYF
TRBV5-5	.	TRBJ2-3	CASSLPSGGAADTQYF
TRBV7-8	.	TRBJ1-1	CASSFNRGATEAFF